This T cell receptor beta chain emerged from a study of blood T cells in healthy people across ages. This clonotype was found a few times. Antigen unknown. CDR3 length: 14 residues. V gave up 10 bases and J gave up 4 bases; unmatched junction bases: 9. CDR1 is ENHRY and CDR2 is SYGVKD in the germline V gene. Study observations and caveats: Long-lived donors carried more naive CD4+ cells and greater diversity than aged donors. PBMCs left unsorted prevented a conclusive naive versus antigen-experienced comparison. Diversity estimated from one million T cells was considered an underestimate.

A second 7 to 11 cycle PCR used barcoded and J-beta primers. MiXCR was run by TCRdb on the 5' RACE reads, yielding one entry per CDR3 protein. The sample lists around 1,500,000 distinct CDR3 sequences, roughly 40% occurring once. Source material: blood. This TCR was sampled from a young woman in good health. This chain links TRBV10-3 with TRBJ1-2; 10 bases map to TRBD1. CDR3 protein: CASATGGLGYGYTF. CDR3 nucleotide sequence: TGTGCCAGTGCGACAGGGGGCCTGGGCTATGGCTACACCTTC.